These 18 T cell receptor beta chains were all obtained from the same sample, sequenced in a study of blood T cells in healthy people across ages. For the second PCR, which ran for about 6 to 11 cycles, a sample-barcoded 5' primer and a J-beta primer mix were used. TCRdb ran MiXCR on the 5' RACE reads and lists one entry per CDR3 protein. This table has around 970,000 distinct CDR3 sequences, roughly 51% appearing once. Sequencing was done on a sample of blood. These receptors were taken from a woman aged 55-70 years in good health.

This chain links TRBV27 with TRBJ2-3; 10 bases map to TRBD2. The CDR3 is made up of 12 amino acids. Germline lookup yields CDR1 MNHEY and CDR2 SMNVEV (reference sequence). V lost 3 bases, J lost 11 bases, and 2 bases stayed unmatched. The CDR3 region has the DNA TGTGCCAGCAGTTTTGGACTAGCGGTGCAGTATTTT. This gives the protein CASSFGLAVQYF.

This rearrangement joins TRBV10-3 to TRBJ2-3; the match to TRBD2 covers 8 bases. CDR1 is ENHRY and CDR2 is SYGVKD in the germline V gene. The J segment lost 0 bases and the V segment lost 6 bases, leaving 2 bases of the junction unmatched. The CDR3 is made up of 14 amino acids. The CDR3 DNA reads as TGTGCCATCAGGACGGGAGGGAGCACAGATACGCAGTATTTT. This gives the protein CAIRTGGSTDTQYF.

The chain combines TRBV7-6 with TRBJ2-7; 9 bases align to TRBD2. The CDR3 sequence is 11 residues long. The germline V gene encodes CDR1 SGHVS and CDR2 FNYEAQ. V dropped 5 bases and J dropped 12; count of bases not matched to a gene: 5. The CDR3 sequence is CASSNSGSRYF. CDR3 DNA: TGTGCCAGCAGCAATAGCGGGAGTCGGTACTTC.

Ten or more counts support this clonotype. The rearrangement uses TRBV5-5 and TRBJ2-3; 8 positions agree with TRBD1. The germline gives CDR1 SGHKS, CDR2 YYEKEE (reference sequence). V gave up 4 bases and J gave up 0 bases; unmatched junction bases: 10. The CDR3 consists of 17 residues. Here the CDR3 DNA reads TGTGCCAGCAGCCGGCGAGAGACAGGGGCTAGCACAGATACGCAGTATTTT. Translating it yields CASSRRETGASTDTQYF.

Only a few counts were recorded for this clonotype. The J gene is TRBJ2-5, the V gene TRBV7-2, with D hard to call. The DNA matches TRBJ2-7 better at its end, which makes the J call doubtful. CDR1 and CDR2 from the germline V gene are SGHTA and FQGNSA. The CDR3 loop spans 14 amino acids. This CDR3 reads CASSPPPSINEQYF. CDR3 sequence (DNA): TGTGCCAGCAGCCCTCCCCCTTCAATCAACGAGCAGTACTTC.

This clonotype was picked up many times. The chain employs TRBV7-2 and TRBJ2-7, with D possibly TRBD2 on 6 matching bases. With 4 bases removed from V and 2 bases from J, the gap between germline ends came to 12 bases. The germline V gene encodes CDR1 SGHTA and CDR2 FQGNSA. This CDR3 region has 14 residues. CDR3 DNA sequence: TGTGCCAGCAGCTCCAGCGGAGGGCCCTACGAGCAGTACTTC. It encodes CASSSSGGPYEQYF. Filled out from reference TRBV7-2 and TRBJ2-7, the complete variable domain reads GAGVSQSPSNKVTEKGKDVELRCDPISGHTALYWYRQSLGQGLEFLIYFQGNSAPDKSGLPSDRFSAERTGGSVSTLTIQRTQQEDSAVYLCASSSSGGPYEQYFGPGTRLTVT.

The rearrangement uses TRBV28 and TRBJ2-3; 9 bases align to TRBD2. V dropped 7 bases and J dropped 9; count of bases not matched to a gene: 14. Per germline, CDR1 MDHEN and CDR2 SYDVKM. The CDR3 has 15 amino acids. CDR3 sequence: CASNIMAGGLTTQYF. CDR3 in DNA: TGTGCCAGCAACATAATGGCGGGAGGGTTGACAACGCAGTATTTT.

Ten or more counts support this clonotype. The rearrangement uses TRBV12-3 or TRBV12-4 and TRBJ2-4; D is unclear. This CDR3 comprises 14 residues. Trimming removed 7 bases at V and 1 base at J, with 11 bases between. Written as DNA, the CDR3 is TGTGCCAGCACCGCGGCCCTCGCCAAAAACATTCAGTACTTC. It yields the protein CASTAALAKNIQYF.

This clonotype has a handful of counts. The rearrangement links TRBV25-1 to TRBJ2-1; D is ambiguous. Germline V gene lookup returns CDR1 MGHDK and CDR2 SYGVNS. Trimming pared 5 bases from V and 3 bases from J, leaving 11 bases between. The CDR3 extends over 14 amino acids. The CDR3 sequence: CASSRAGGYNEQFF. CDR3 nucleotides: TGTGCCAGCAGTAGGGCTGGTGGCTACAATGAGCAGTTCTTC.

This sequence joins TRBV4-1 and TRBJ1-3; D gene unclear. The CDR3 has 22 residues. The germline V gene has CDR1 MGHRA and CDR2 YSYEKL. Trimming cost V 2 bases and J 0 bases, with 29 bases left between them. DNA for the CDR3: TGCGCCAGCAGCCAAACCCTGCGGCGGGGAGGCACTGTGGGGTCCTCTGGAAACACCATATATTTT. Translated, it gives CASSQTLRRGGTVGSSGNTIYF.

The V gene is TRBV27, the J gene TRBJ1-2; perhaps TRBD1 as D (6 bases). V was pared by 4 bases and J by 5 bases, with 20 bases between. Germline V gene sequence: CDR1 MNHEY, CDR2 SMNVEV (reference sequence). The CDR3 has 16 amino acids. The CDR3 region has the DNA TGTGCCAGCAGTTCGAGGACAGCGCGGGGGGGATATGGCTACACCTTC. Translation: CASSSRTARGGYGYTF.

V and J are TRBV20-1 and TRBJ2-1; D not certain. Between the trimmed V and J ends, which lost 0 bases and 7 bases, there was a span of 16 bases. This CDR3 region has 15 residues. The germline gives CDR1 DFQATT, CDR2 SNEGSKA (reference sequence). The CDR3 here is CSARDREHLFNEQFF. The CDR3 coding sequence is TGCAGTGCTAGAGATCGAGAACACCTTTTTAATGAGCAGTTCTTC.

The chain couples TRBV12-3 or TRBV12-4 to TRBJ2-5; D is uncertain. CDR3 length equals 14 residues. V lost 3 bases, J lost 11 bases, and 19 bases lay in between. The CDR3 DNA is TGTGCCAGCAGTTTCCAGACTCTCCACTACGCGCAGTACTTC. It codes for CASSFQTLHYAQYF.

The V gene is TRBV20-1, the J gene TRBJ1-4; no reliable D call. The V end was cut by 3 bases, the J end by 3 bases, with 11 bases between. The germline gives CDR1 DFQATT, CDR2 SNEGSKA (reference sequence). CDR3 length equals 14 residues. CDR3 bases: TGCAGTGCTAGGCGCCGCCAACCTAATGAAAAACTGTTTTTT. Its translation is CSARRRQPNEKLFF.

The gene calls are TRBV7-2 and TRBJ2-4; D is perhaps TRBD1 (5 bases). The end of the DNA is better explained by TRBJ2-7, so the J call may be wrong. Germline V gene data show CDR1 as SGHTA and CDR2 as FQGNSA. There are 15 residues in the CDR3. CDR3 in amino acids: CASSLRGGLAYEQYF. In DNA form, the CDR3 reads TGTGCCAGCAGCTTAAGGGGCGGTCTCGCCTACGAGCAGTACTTC.

This clonotype came up many times. This chain joins TRBV2 and TRBJ2-1; D perhaps matches TRBD2 (6 bases). V was cut by 3 bases and J by 8 bases, with 11 bases left in between. From germline, CDR1 is SNHLY and CDR2 FYNNEI. The CDR3 runs to 13 residues. CDR3: CASSDGTSDEQFF. For the CDR3, the DNA is TGTGCCAGCAGTGATGGGACTTCCGATGAGCAGTTCTTC.

V usage is TRBV5-1 and J usage is TRBJ2-7; D is unclear. In germline, CDR1 is SGHRS, CDR2 YFSETQ. The V and J ends lost 4 bases and 6 bases respectively, with 14 bases between them. The CDR3 consists of 13 residues. CDR3 in DNA: TGCGCCAGCAGCACTCCGGTCTCTCTCGAGCAGTACTTC. This encodes CASSTPVSLEQYF.

A few counts support this clonotype. The chain has TRBV20-1 and TRBJ2-7; maybe TRBD2 (5 bases). Trimming removed 5 bases from V and 3 bases from J, with 20 bases in between. Germline CDR1 DFQATT, CDR2 SNEGSKA (reference sequence). The CDR3 runs 15 residues. This chain's CDR3 is CSAPREMRDHYEQYF. The CDR3 bases are TGCAGTGCTCCGAGAGAGATGAGGGATCACTACGAGCAGTACTTC.